These T cell receptor beta chains were read from a single sample in a study of shared clonotypes between healthy human individuals. TCRdb keeps only in-frame clones here, not all; method: immunoSEQ multiplex PCR. Of over 2,000,000 clones listed, roughly 95% were seen once; the top ten hold about 1.7%. Sample: naive CD8+ T cells from PBMCs. The origin of the receptors is a man aged 18 to 30 in good health. Some clones in this sample may be carry-over from other donors' samples. Both conserved end residues are part of each CDR3. D genes are given only for firm matches. Rows give clone size only sometimes, using once, few, many, or a class for an expanded clone.

V,size,D,J,length,DNA,CDR3
TRBV29-1,NA,TRBD1,TRBJ2-7,12,TGCAGCGCCAGGGACAGCTCCTACGAGCAGTACTTC,CSARDSSYEQYF
TRBV6-4,NA,NA,TRBJ2-1,17,TGTGCCAGCAGTGATGAGCCGGGACCCGGCTCCTACAATGAGCAGTTCTTC,CASSDEPGPGSYNEQFF
TRBV4-1,NA,NA,TRBJ1-1,16,TGCGCCAGCAGCCAAGATGGGGGGAGGCCGAACACTGAAGCTTTCTTT,CASSQDGGRPNTEAFF
TRBV12-5,NA,NA,TRBJ2-1,12,TGTGCTAGTGGTCAAGATTACAATGAGCAGTTCTTC,CASGQDYNEQFF
TRBV11-2,NA,NA,TRBJ2-7,16,TGTGCCAGCAGCTTAGATCTCCGGGGAACGAGGTACGAGCAGTACTTC,CASSLDLRGTRYEQYF
TRBV28,NA,NA,TRBJ2-1,12,TGTGCCAGCAGTTTCGGGACGTTAGGGCAGTTCTTC,CASSFGTLGQFF
TRBV28,NA,TRBD1,TRBJ1-2,15,TGTGCCAGCAGTTTCAGGACAGGGGGCAACTATGGCTACACCTTC,CASSFRTGGNYGYTF
TRBV27,NA,TRBD1,TRBJ1-1,17,TGTGCCAGCAGTAGCAGACAGGGGGCTGGAGGGGTTTCTGAAGCTTTCTTT,CASSSRQGAGGVSEAFF
TRBV4-3,NA,TRBD2,TRBJ2-1,16,TGCGCCAGCAGCCAAAGTGGGGCGGGAGCCTACAATGAGCAGTTCTTC,CASSQSGAGAYNEQFF
TRBV19,NA,TRBD1,TRBJ2-7,17,TGTGCCAGTAGTATAGTTGGACAGGGAATGAGGGTCTACGAGCAGTACTTC,CASSIVGQGMRVYEQYF
TRBV6-1,NA,TRBD2,TRBJ2-3,15,TGTGCCAGCAGTGACCAGGCGGGAGGGCCGGATACGCAGTATTTT,CASSDQAGGPDTQYF
TRBV4-1,once,TRBD1,TRBJ2-7,14,TGCGCCAGTCGGGCCGGGACAGGGGTTTTCGAGCAGTACTTC,CASRAGTGVFEQYF
TRBV27,NA,TRBD1,TRBJ1-4,15,TGTGCCAGCAGTTTCGCGACAGGGGGACATGAAAAACTGTTTTTT,CASSFATGGHEKLFF
TRBV6-1,NA,TRBD1,TRBJ2-2,15,TGTGCCAGCAGCCAGGGGGCTTGGGACACCGGGGAGCTGTTTTTT,CASSQGAWDTGELFF
TRBV28,NA,TRBD2,TRBJ2-5,14,TGTGCCAGCAGCTCCGGGGGGAGCCAAGAGACCCAGTACTTC,CASSSGGSQETQYF
TRBV4-2,NA,NA,TRBJ1-3,16,TGTGCCAGCAGCCAGGTGGCGGAGGGATCTGGAAACACCATATATTTT,CASSQVAEGSGNTIYF
TRBV4-2,once,NA,TRBJ1-4,13,TGTGCCAGCAGCCAAGGGGGATACGGGGAACTGTTTTTT,CASSQGGYGELFF
TRBV6-1,NA,NA,TRBJ1-1,10,TGTGCCAGCAGCGAAACTGAAGCTTTCTTT,CASSETEAFF
TRBV28,NA,TRBD2,TRBJ2-3,19,TGTGCCAGCAGTTTTTTTTTATCAAAGCAGCGGGAGGGCCCGAGCACGCAGTATTTT,CASSFFLSKQREGPSTQYF
TRBV28,NA,TRBD2,TRBJ2-3,16,TGTGCCAGCAGAACCGGGACTAGCGGGCTAGGCGATACGCAGTATTTT,CASRTGTSGLGDTQYF
TRBV7-9,NA,NA,TRBJ1-3,15,TGTGCCAGCAGCGGGGTCCCCCTGGCCGGAAACACCATATATTTT,CASSGVPLAGNTIYF
TRBV5-1,NA,NA,TRBJ2-3,15,TGCGCCAGCAGCTTAGGAGCGTCTAGCACAGATACGCAGTATTTT,CASSLGASSTDTQYF
TRBV4-3,NA,TRBD2,TRBJ2-5,16,TGCGCCAGCAGCCAAGATAGGGAGCGGGAGGCCGAGACCCAGTACTTC,CASSQDREREAETQYF
TRBV28,NA,NA,TRBJ1-1,12,TGTGCCAGCAGTATAAGGGGACCTCAAGCTTTCTTT,CASSIRGPQAFF
TRBV19,NA,NA,TRBJ1-2,15,TGTGCCAGCAGAGTGAGGGACGGCAATAACTATGGCTACACCTTC,CASRVRDGNNYGYTF
TRBV27,NA,NA,TRBJ2-3,15,TGTGCCAGCAGCCCTCTAGGGAACCCTCGAGATACGCAGTATTTT,CASSPLGNPRDTQYF
TRBV27,NA,TRBD2,TRBJ2-7,16,TGTGCCAGCAGTCCGTCAGCGGGAGCGAGATCCTACGAGCAGTACTTC,CASSPSAGARSYEQYF
TRBV27,NA,NA,TRBJ2-7,14,TGTGCCAGCAGTCCCACGACCCTAAACTACGAGCAGTACTTC,CASSPTTLNYEQYF
TRBV27,NA,NA,TRBJ1-2,13,TGTGCCAGCAGTCCCTTACTTAACTATGGCTACACCTTC,CASSPLLNYGYTF
TRBV5-8,NA,TRBD2,TRBJ2-5,16,TGTGCCAGCAGCCCTGGTGGACGGACTAGAGAAGAGACCCAGTACTTC,CASSPGGRTREETQYF
TRBV14,NA,TRBD1,TRBJ1-2,15,TGTGCCAGCAGCCAACTGACAGGGGCCGACTATGGCTACACCTTC,CASSQLTGADYGYTF
TRBV19,once,NA,TRBJ2-3,14,TGTGCCAGCGGGCTGACCACCGGGGCACCTACGCAGTATTTT,CASGLTTGAPTQYF
TRBV27,once,NA,TRBJ2-1,14,TGTGCCAGCAGAAGAGAGAGCTCCTACAATGAGCAGTTCTTC,CASRRESSYNEQFF
TRBV10-3,NA,NA,TRBJ2-1,18,TGTGCCATCAGTGAGCATAGGGTAGGGGGGCAATCTCAATATGAGCAGTTCTTC,CAISEHRVGGQSQYEQFF
TRBV4-1,NA,NA,TRBJ2-7,13,TGCGCCAGCAGCCAACCCGGATGGTACGAGCAGTACTTC,CASSQPGWYEQYF
TRBV28,once,NA,TRBJ1-1,16,TGTGCCAGCAGTTCTACCCCGCACCCCCTAGGGACTGAAGCTTTCTTT,CASSSTPHPLGTEAFF
TRBV19,NA,NA,TRBJ2-1,12,TGTGCCAGTAGGGGCGGCTACAATGAGCAGTTCTTC,CASRGGYNEQFF